The rows below give T cell receptor beta chains drawn from one sample of a study of blood T cell repertoires in COVID-19. Only in-frame clones appear in the TCRdb table, and some are missing; sequencing was by immunoSEQ multiplex PCR. The table includes a few hundred thousand clones, just under 90% detected once. Sequenced: PBMCs or T cells enriched from blood (not recorded which). The receptors shown here come from a woman aged 50 to 60 who had been exposed to COVID-19. Each CDR3 is given with its conserved first and last residue. A D gene is named only where the DNA matches it firmly. Clone size, where shown, is once, few, many, or a class for clones that have expanded.

J gene | V gene | clone size | D gene | CDR3 DNA | CDR3 protein
TRBJ1-2 | TRBV9 | . | . | TGTGCCAGCAGCGGACAAGCAGCCATTTCTAACTATGGCTACACCTTC | CASSGQAAISNYGYTF
TRBJ1-5 | TRBV5-6 | . | . | TGTGCCAGCAGCTTTTCACGAGATCAGCCCCAGCATTTT | CASSFSRDQPQHF
TRBJ2-5 | TRBV4-2 | . | TRBD2 | TGTGCCAGCAGCCAAGGGACTAGCGGTAAAGAGACCCAGTACTTC | CASSQGTSGKETQYF
TRBJ1-1 | TRBV28 | . | . | TGTGCCAGCAGTTTGACAGGACAAAGGAACACTGAAGCTTTCTTT | CASSLTGQRNTEAFF
TRBJ2-1 | TRBV29-1 | once | TRBD2 | TGCAGCGTCGCGGGGGGGCTCTACAATGAGCAGTTCTTC | CSVAGGLYNEQFF
TRBJ1-6 | TRBV7-2 | . | . | TGTGCCAGCAGCTTACCAGGTCGTAATTCACCCCTCCACTTT | CASSLPGRNSPLHF
TRBJ2-1 | TRBV28 | . | TRBD1 | TGTGCCAGCAGTTTATGGGCACAGGGGTTGGGCAATGAGCAGTTCTTC | CASSLWAQGLGNEQFF
TRBJ1-2 | TRBV27 | . | TRBD1 | TGTGCCAGCAGAGAGGACAGGGGGCCGTACTATGGCTACACCTTC | CASREDRGPYYGYTF
TRBJ2-6 | TRBV5-1 | . | . | TGCGCCAGCAGCTTGGGGACACACTCTGGGGCCAACGTCCTGACTTTC | CASSLGTHSGANVLTF
TRBJ1-3 | TRBV6-5 | . | . | TGTGCCAGCTCCGGGAGCAGCTCTGGAAACACCATATATTTT | CASSGSSSGNTIYF
TRBJ1-2 | TRBV5-1 | . | . | TGCGCCAGCAGCCCCGGGCCAGGGGAATACTATGGCTACACCTTC | CASSPGPGEYYGYTF
TRBJ2-7 | TRBV27 | . | TRBD1 | TGTGCCAGCAGTCGGGAGACAGGGGTCGAGCAGTACTTC | CASSRETGVEQYF
TRBJ1-1 | TRBV6-6 | once | TRBD1 | TGTGCCAGCAGCGACAGGGGACCCACTGAAGCTTTCTTT | CASSDRGPTEAFF
TRBJ1-5 | TRBV6-5 | . | . | TGTGCCAGCAGTTATGGCGGAAATCAGCCCCAGCATTTT | CASSYGGNQPQHF
TRBJ1-1 | TRBV29-1 | . | . | TGCAGCGTTAAGAAAGCGGGTGATGGCACTGAAGCTTTCTTT | CSVKKAGDGTEAFF
TRBJ1-1 | TRBV11-3 | . | TRBD1 | TGTGCCAGCAGCCTAGGAAGGGGGCAGGCAGGGAACACTGAAGCTTTCTTT | CASSLGRGQAGNTEAFF
TRBJ1-4 | TRBV5-1 | . | . | TGCGCCAGCAGCGGAGAATCAACTAATGAAAAACTGTTTTTT | CASSGESTNEKLFF
TRBJ1-3 | TRBV28 | . | TRBD1 | TGTGCCAGCAGGTCAGAGGGGGCACCGTCAGGAAACACCATATATTTT | CASRSEGAPSGNTIYF
TRBJ1-2 | TRBV3-1/TRBV3-2 | once | . | TGTGCCAGCAGCCAAGCCCTGAGGAGCTACACCTTC | CASSQALRSYTF
TRBJ2-1 | TRBV20-1 | . | TRBD2 | TGCAGTGCAAGTCCCGGACTAGCGGGGGTTAATGAGCAGTTCTTC | CSASPGLAGVNEQFF
TRBJ2-7 | TRBV5-1 | . | . | TGCGCCAGCAGACCGCGAGAGGGGGTGGACGAGCAGTACTTC | CASRPREGVDEQYF
TRBJ2-5 | TRBV5-1 | . | . | TGCGCCAGCAGCTTGGTTGGAGACCAAGAGACCCAGTACTTC | CASSLVGDQETQYF
TRBJ1-2 | TRBV7-9 | . | . | TGTGCCTCAACAGGGTCAGACTATGGCTACACCTTC | CASTGSDYGYTF
TRBJ2-5 | TRBV28 | . | . | TGTGCCAGCAGTTCACAGGGGGGGAGGGAGACCCAGTACTTC | CASSSQGGRETQYF
TRBJ1-1 | TRBV19 | . | . | TGTGCCAGTAGTCCGATTTCCTCGGGCACTGAAGCTTTCTTT | CASSPISSGTEAFF
TRBJ2-7 | TRBV9 | . | TRBD2 | TGTGCCAGCAGCCCCCGGACTAGCTCCTACGAGCAGTACTTC | CASSPRTSSYEQYF
TRBJ1-1 | TRBV30 | . | . | TGTGCCTACGTAGCGGGAACAGAAGCTTTCTTT | CAYVAGTEAFF
TRBJ2-7 | TRBV28 | few | TRBD2 | TGTGCCAGCAGTTCCGGACTAGCGAACGACTACCTCTACGAGCAGTACTTC | CASSSGLANDYLYEQYF
TRBJ2-7 | TRBV29-1 | . | . | TGCAGCGTTGAAGCGGGTTCCTACGAGCAGTACTTC | CSVEAGSYEQYF
TRBJ1-5 | TRBV5-8 | . | TRBD1 | TGTGCCAGCAGCCGCCGGACAGGGGGCAATCAGCCCCAGCATTTT | CASSRRTGGNQPQHF
TRBJ2-7 | TRBV5-6 | . | . | TGTGCCAGCAGCTTTATCAGCTCCTACGAGCAGTACTTC | CASSFISSYEQYF
TRBJ1-2 | TRBV7-2 | . | . | TGTGCCAGCAGCTTAACAGGACGTGACTATGGCTACACCTTC | CASSLTGRDYGYTF
TRBJ2-7 | TRBV5-5 | . | . | TGTGCCAGCAGCGCACACCCCGCGACAGGCCAGAATAGTTACGAGCAGTACTTC | CASSAHPATGQNSYEQYF
TRBJ1-2 | TRBV27 | . | . | TGTGCCAGCAGTTTATCGTGGAGGGGATTTGATGGCTACACCTTC | CASSLSWRGFDGYTF
TRBJ2-1 | TRBV4-2 | . | . | TGTGCCAGCAGCCAAGATTACACAGGGATCTACAATGAGCAGTTCTTC | CASSQDYTGIYNEQFF
TRBJ1-6 | TRBV19 | . | . | TGTGCCAGTAGTGCCACCTCAGGGGATTCACCCCTCCACTTT | CASSATSGDSPLHF
TRBJ2-1 | TRBV3-1/TRBV3-2 | . | . | TGTGCCAGCAGCCTTACGGGGGGCCCTTACAATGAGCAGTTCTTC | CASSLTGGPYNEQFF
TRBJ2-3 | TRBV28 | . | . | TGTGCCAGCATCAACAGGGGCACAGATACGCAGTATTTT | CASINRGTDTQYF
TRBJ2-5 | TRBV6-5 | . | TRBD1 | TGTGCCAGCACCCGAGGACAGGGGGCAGAGACCCAGTACTTC | CASTRGQGAETQYF
TRBJ2-3 | TRBV29-1 | . | TRBD1 | TGCAGCGTCCGGGACAGGGCTACAGATACGCAGTATTTT | CSVRDRATDTQYF
TRBJ1-6 | TRBV10-3 | . | . | TGTGCCGTAGGGGATAATTCACCCCTCCACTTT | CAVGDNSPLHF
TRBJ1-5 | TRBV28 | . | TRBD1 | TGTGCCAGCAGTTTATCGCGCATCGACCCCGACAGGGGTGGCAATCAGCCCCAGCATTTT | CASSLSRIDPDRGGNQPQHF
TRBJ2-3 | TRBV27 | . | TRBD2 | TGTGCCAGCAGCCGGGACTATTCCACAGATACGCAGTATTTT | CASSRDYSTDTQYF
TRBJ2-5 | TRBV5-1 | . | TRBD2 | TGCGCCAGCAGCTTGGGTCCGGGGGGGCAAGAGACCCAGTACTTC | CASSLGPGGQETQYF
TRBJ1-6 | TRBV5-4 | . | . | TGTGCCAGCAGCCCGGGGGGGGGCTCCTATAATTCACCCCTCCACTTT | CASSPGGGSYNSPLHF
TRBJ1-3 | TRBV30 | . | TRBD1 | TGTGCCTGGACCGTACAGGGGACTGGAAACACCATATATTTT | CAWTVQGTGNTIYF
TRBJ2-2 | TRBV2 | . | TRBD1 | TGTGCCAGCAGTGAGCCAGACAGGGGTAACACCGGGGAGCTGTTTTTT | CASSEPDRGNTGELFF
TRBJ1-3 | TRBV5-4 | . | TRBD1 | TGTGCCAGCAGCCAAAAATACGGGACAGTGACTGGAAACACCATATATTTT | CASSQKYGTVTGNTIYF
TRBJ2-5 | TRBV19 | . | . | TGTGCCAGTAGTATCACGAGCTCAGAGACCCAGTACTTC | CASSITSSETQYF
TRBJ2-1 | TRBV19 | . | TRBD1 | TGTGCCAGTAGTATAACCGACAGGGGGTCTAATGAGCAGTTCTTC | CASSITDRGSNEQFF
TRBJ2-7 | TRBV3-1/TRBV3-2 | . | . | TGTGCCAGCAGCCCCTCCGGGAACTCCTACGAGCAGTACTTC | CASSPSGNSYEQYF
TRBJ1-5 | TRBV9 | few | TRBD1 | TGTGCCAGCAGCGTAGGGGCAGGGGGCTATAGCAATCAGCCCCAGCATTTT | CASSVGAGGYSNQPQHF
TRBJ2-3 | TRBV7-2 | . | TRBD2 | TGTGCCAGCAGCTCCCAAGCGGGGGGATTCACAGATACGCAGTATTTT | CASSSQAGGFTDTQYF
TRBJ2-3 | TRBV29-1 | many | TRBD2 | TGCAGCGTTCTCCCTTATTTAGCGGGGGGGGTAGCAGATACGCAGTATTTT | CSVLPYLAGGVADTQYF